This TCR beta chain was identified during a study of blood T cell repertoires in COVID-19. Study at large: Collection of acute and convalescent COVID-19 samples took place in the United States, Italy and Spain. The cDNA or gDNA used as material had been derived from T cells, B-cell-depleted T cells, or PBMCs.

Source study methods: Amplifying reference gene primers gave estimates of nucleated cell counts. Method: immunoSEQ multiplex PCR; TCRdb's copy keeps in-frame clones and lacks some. The D gene and trimming were derived from the DNA, and the V and J assignments and clone size from that table. The sample shows 65,000 to 75,000 clones, roughly nine tenths of them seen only once. The TCR was taken from a man aged 50 to 59 with acute or convalescent COVID-19. Sequencing was performed on peripheral blood.

In nucleotides, the CDR3 is TGTGCCAGTAGTATAGGGTCGGGTCGCAATCAGCCCCAGCATTTT. This translates into CASSIGSGRNQPQHF. The J gene is TRBJ1-5, the V gene TRBV19, with D uncertain. V lost 1 base, J lost 2 bases, and 9 bases lay in between. CDR3 length: 15 residues. In germline, CDR1 is LNHDA, CDR2 SQIVND (reference sequence).